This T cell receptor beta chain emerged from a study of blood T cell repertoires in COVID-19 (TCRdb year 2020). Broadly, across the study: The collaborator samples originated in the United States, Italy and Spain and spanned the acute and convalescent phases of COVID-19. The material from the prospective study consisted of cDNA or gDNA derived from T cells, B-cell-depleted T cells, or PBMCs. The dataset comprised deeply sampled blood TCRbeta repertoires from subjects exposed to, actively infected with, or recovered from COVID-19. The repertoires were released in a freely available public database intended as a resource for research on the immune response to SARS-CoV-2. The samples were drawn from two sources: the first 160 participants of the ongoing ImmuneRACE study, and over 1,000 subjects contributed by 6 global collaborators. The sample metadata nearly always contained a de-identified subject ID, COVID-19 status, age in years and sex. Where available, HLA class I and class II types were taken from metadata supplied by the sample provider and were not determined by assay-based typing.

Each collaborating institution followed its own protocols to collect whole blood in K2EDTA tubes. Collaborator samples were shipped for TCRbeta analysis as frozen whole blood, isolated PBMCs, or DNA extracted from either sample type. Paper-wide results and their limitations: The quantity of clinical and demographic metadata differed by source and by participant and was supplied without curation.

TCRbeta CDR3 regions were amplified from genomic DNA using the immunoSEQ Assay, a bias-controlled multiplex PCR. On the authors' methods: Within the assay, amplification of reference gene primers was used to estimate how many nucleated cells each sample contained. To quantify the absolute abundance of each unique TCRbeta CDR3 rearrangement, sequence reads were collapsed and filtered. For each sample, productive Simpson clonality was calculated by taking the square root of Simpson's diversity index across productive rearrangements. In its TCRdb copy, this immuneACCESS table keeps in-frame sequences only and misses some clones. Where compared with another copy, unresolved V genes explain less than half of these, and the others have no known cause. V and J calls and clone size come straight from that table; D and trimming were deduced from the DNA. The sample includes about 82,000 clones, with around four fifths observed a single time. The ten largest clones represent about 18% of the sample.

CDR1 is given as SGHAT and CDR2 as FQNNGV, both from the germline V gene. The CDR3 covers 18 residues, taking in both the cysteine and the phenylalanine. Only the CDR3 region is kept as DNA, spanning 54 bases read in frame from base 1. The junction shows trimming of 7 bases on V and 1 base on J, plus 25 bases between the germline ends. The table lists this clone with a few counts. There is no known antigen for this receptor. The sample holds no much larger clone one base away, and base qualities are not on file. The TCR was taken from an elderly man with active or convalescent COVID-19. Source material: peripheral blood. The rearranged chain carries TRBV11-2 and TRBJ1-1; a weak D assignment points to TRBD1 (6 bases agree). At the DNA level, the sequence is TGTGCCAGCACCGATCCAGGGGAGGGGCGAGTCAAGAACACTGAAGCTTTCTTT. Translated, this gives CASTDPGEGRVKNTEAFF.